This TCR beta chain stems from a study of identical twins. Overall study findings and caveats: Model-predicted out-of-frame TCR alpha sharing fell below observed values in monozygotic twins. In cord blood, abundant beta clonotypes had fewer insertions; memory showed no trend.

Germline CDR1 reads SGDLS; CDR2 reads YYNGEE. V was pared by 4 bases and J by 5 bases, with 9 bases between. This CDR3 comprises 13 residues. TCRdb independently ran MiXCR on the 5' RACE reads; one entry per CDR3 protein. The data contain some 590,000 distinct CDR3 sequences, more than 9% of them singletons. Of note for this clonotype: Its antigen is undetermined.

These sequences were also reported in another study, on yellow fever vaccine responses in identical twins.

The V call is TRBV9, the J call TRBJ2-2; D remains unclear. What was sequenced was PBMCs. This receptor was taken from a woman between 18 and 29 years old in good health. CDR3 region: CASSKAVTGELFF. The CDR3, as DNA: TGTGCCAGCAGCAAGGCCGTAACCGGGGAGCTGTTTTTT.